Shown below are 24 T cell receptor beta chains from a single sample sequenced in a study of PD-L1 blockade in urothelial cancer. Sample time point: pretreatment peripheral blood. Assay: immunoSEQ multiplex PCR; the TCRdb copy retains only in-frame clones and omits some. The table includes tens of thousands of clones, around 87% detected once. Sample: PBMCs, taken around atezolizumab (anti-PD-L1) treatment. Receptors were obtained from a man aged 60 to 69 with urothelial cancer.

This clone appeared once. The chain links TRBV5-4 to TRBJ1-2; the D is unclear. V dropped 3 bases and J dropped 0 bases, with 18 bases sitting between them. The CDR3 length is 17 residues. Germline CDR1 SGHNT, CDR2 YYREEE (reference sequence). CDR3 residues: CASSSLSGSRTNYGYTF. CDR3 coding DNA: TGTGCCAGCAGCTCCCTCTCAGGCAGCAGAACTAACTATGGCTACACCTTC.

The V and J genes are TRBV7-2 and TRBJ2-3; D unclear. Trimming shortened V by 4 bases and J by 8 bases, and 13 bases separated the two germline ends. The CDR3 consists of 13 residues. The V gene's germline CDR1 is SGHTA and CDR2 FQGNSA. DNA for the CDR3: TGTGCCAGCAGCTCCCCGGTCGGCGGTACGCAGTATTTT. It codes for CASSSPVGGTQYF.

The chain employs TRBV15 and TRBJ2-5, with 8 bases identical to TRBD2. V gave up 5 bases and J gave up 5 bases; unmatched junction bases: 4. The germline V gene has CDR1 LNHNV and CDR2 YYDKDF (reference sequence). CDR3 size: 13 residues. The chain's CDR3 is CATSFSGKETQYF. In DNA form, the CDR3 reads TGTGCCACCAGCTTTAGCGGGAAGGAGACCCAGTACTTC.

V is TRBV11-1 and J is TRBJ2-7; tentatively, D is TRBD1 (5 bases). The germline V and J ends were trimmed by 5 bases and 2 bases, with 16 bases remaining between them. The CDR3 has 15 amino acids. Germline CDR1 and CDR2: SGHAT and FQDESV (reference sequence). Here the CDR3 reads CASSLAGLRAYEQYF. CDR3 DNA sequence: TGTGCCAGCAGCCTTGCAGGGTTAAGGGCCTACGAGCAGTACTTC.

V usage is TRBV5-4 and J usage is TRBJ2-3; 13 nucleotides match TRBD2. This CDR3 is built from 15 residues. Germline values: CDR1 SGHNT, CDR2 YYREEE (reference sequence). V lost 1 base to trimming and J lost 7 bases; unmatched junction nucleotides: 3. In DNA, the CDR3 is TGTGCCAGCAGCTTGAGGACTAGCGGGGGACATACGCAGTATTTT. The encoded protein is CASSLRTSGGHTQYF.

The chain combines TRBV7-8 with TRBJ2-1; D perhaps matches TRBD1 (6 bases). Trimming left V 2 bases short and J 9 bases short, with 17 bases between. The CDR3 has 15 amino acids. Germline assignment: CDR1 SGHVS and CDR2 FQNEAQ. CDR3 sequence reads: CASSLRGMPPGEQFF. The CDR3 DNA reads as TGTGCCAGCAGCTTAAGGGGGATGCCCCCCGGTGAGCAGTTCTTC. Based on the CDR3 plus reference TRBV7-8 and TRBJ2-1, the full variable domain is GAGVSQSPRYKVAKRGQDVALRCDPISGHVSLFWYQQALGQGPEFLTYFQNEAQLDKSGLPSDRFFAERPEGSVSTLKIQRTQQEDSAVYLCASSLRGMPPGEQFFGPGTRLTVL.

The V gene is TRBV6-1, the J gene TRBJ2-5; TRBD2 aligns across 9 bases. Germline loops: CDR1 MNHNS, CDR2 SASEGT. This CDR3 is built from 16 residues. With 1 base clipped from V and 6 bases from J, the junction kept 9 bases outside the gene matches. The CDR3 is CASSEVGRGGPQTQYF. In DNA, the CDR3 is TGTGCCAGCAGTGAAGTAGGGCGGGGGGGCCCCCAGACCCAGTACTTC.

J is TRBJ1-2 and V is TRBV5-1, with 11 bases aligning to TRBD1. The germline V gene encodes CDR1 SGHRS and CDR2 YFSETQ. The CDR3 sequence is 15 residues long. J gave up 2 bases and V 4 bases, and 4 bases lay outside the gene matches. CDR3 protein: CASSVGQGENYGYTF. Here the CDR3 DNA reads TGCGCCAGCAGCGTGGGACAGGGGGAAAACTATGGCTACACCTTC.

The chain couples TRBV14 to TRBJ2-1; 12 bases align to TRBD2. Trimming removed 4 bases from V and 2 bases from J; junction bases left unmatched: 6. This CDR3 spans 17 amino acids. CDR1 and CDR2 (germline): SGHDN, FVKESK. CDR3: CASSPLRLAGAYNEQFF. CDR3 sequence (DNA): TGTGCCAGCAGCCCTCTCCGACTAGCGGGGGCCTACAATGAGCAGTTCTTC.

This clone was recorded once. The chain combines TRBV4-2 with TRBJ2-5; 8 bases are a match to TRBD2. Unmatched junction bases numbered 14, after V lost 1 base and J lost 4 bases. The CDR3 covers 18 residues. Germline V gene data show CDR1 as LGHNA and CDR2 as YNFKEQ. CDR3: CASSQVGTSGLDRETQYF. DNA of the CDR3: TGTGCCAGCAGCCAAGTAGGAACTAGCGGCCTAGATCGAGAGACCCAGTACTTC.

J is TRBJ1-2 and V is TRBV6-4; a weak D match, TRBD1 (5 bases). The germline gives CDR1 MRHNA, CDR2 SNTAGT. V gave up 3 bases and J gave up 7 bases, with 12 bases separating them. This CDR3 comprises 13 residues. CDR3 bases: TGTGCCAGCAGTGATGGCAGGGCGGCTGGCTACACCTTC. This sequence encodes CASSDGRAAGYTF.

This clone occurred once. The rearrangement uses TRBV11-2 and TRBJ2-2, with TRBD1 matching 9 bases. This CDR3 region has 15 residues. Per germline, CDR1 SGHAT and CDR2 FQNNGV. The V and J ends lost 1 base and 6 bases, in that order; junction bases with no gene match: 3. In nucleotides, the CDR3 is TGTGCCAGCAGCTTAGGGACAGGGGCCCCCGGGGAGCTGTTTTTT. It translates to CASSLGTGAPGELFF.

The chain is built from TRBV30 and TRBJ2-7; 8 bases are shared with TRBD2. Germline V gene lookup returns CDR1 GTSNPN and CDR2 SVGIG (reference sequence). J was trimmed by 6 bases and V by 2 bases; bases with no gene match: 9. There are 14 residues in the CDR3. The CDR3 DNA follows: TGTGCCTGGAGTTACGGGAGGGCCAGTACCGAGCAGTACTTC. Protein sequence: CAWSYGRASTEQYF.

The chain is built from TRBV14 and TRBJ2-3; the match to TRBD2 covers 9 bases. Germline values: CDR1 SGHDN, CDR2 FVKESK. With 4 bases clipped from V and 4 bases from J, the junction kept 9 bases outside the gene matches. The CDR3 is made up of 16 amino acids. The CDR3: CASSRPGREGPDTQYF. The CDR3 DNA follows: TGTGCCAGCAGCCGGCCGGGGCGGGAGGGCCCAGATACGCAGTATTTT.

V usage is TRBV7-9 and J usage is TRBJ1-3, with D possibly TRBD1 on 6 matching bases. CDR3 length: 15 residues. V was cut by 5 bases and J by 2 bases, with 13 bases left in between. In germline, CDR1 is SEHNR, CDR2 FQNEAQ (reference sequence). CDR3: CASSPTGTPGNTIYF. The CDR3 coding sequence is TGTGCCAGCAGCCCTACAGGGACGCCTGGAAACACCATATATTTT.

This rearrangement joins TRBV5-1 to TRBJ2-5; D is unclear. Trimming removed 6 bases at V and 2 bases at J, with 5 bases between. The CDR3 spans 11 residues. CDR1 is SGHRS and CDR2 is YFSETQ in the germline V gene. CDR3 sequence (DNA): TGCGCCAGCACCAGTCAAGAGACCCAGTACTTC. Protein product: CASTSQETQYF.

The chain uses TRBV6-1 and TRBJ2-5, with TRBD2 as a possible D gene (6 bases). CDR3 length: 13 residues. Trimming left V 6 bases short and J 3 bases short, with 11 bases between. The germline V gene encodes CDR1 MNHNS and CDR2 SASEGT. This chain's CDR3 is CASRRGFEETQYF. The DNA of the CDR3 is TGTGCCAGCAGGCGGGGCTTCGAAGAGACCCAGTACTTC.

The rearrangement joins TRBV7-6 to TRBJ2-1; TRBD1 matches at 7 bases. Germline loops: CDR1 SGHVS, CDR2 FNYEAQ. V lost 5 bases and J lost 12; bases outside the gene matches: 13. This CDR3 region has 14 residues. CDR3 sequence (DNA): TGTGCCAGCAGCAGAGGACAGGCCCCAAGCCCGCAGTTCTTC. The encoded protein is CASSRGQAPSPQFF.

The rearrangement links TRBV7-3 to TRBJ2-3; 9 positions agree with TRBD1. In germline, CDR1 is SGHTA, CDR2 FQGTGA. This CDR3 spans 14 amino acids. Trimming took 3 bases from V and 4 from J; bases not matched to a gene: 2. CDR3 DNA sequence: TGTGCCAGCAGCTTGGACAGGGGTTCAGATACGCAGTATTTT. Encoded protein: CASSLDRGSDTQYF.

The rearrangement uses TRBV5-5 and TRBJ1-1; D might be TRBD1 (6 bases). The length of the CDR3 is 13 residues. The germline CDR1 and CDR2 sequences are SGHKS and YYEKEE (reference sequence). The V gene lost 2 bases and the J gene lost 3 bases, with 8 bases spanning the gap. CDR3 nucleotides: TGTGCCAGCAGCTTCACAGGGTACACTGAAGCTTTCTTT. Protein product: CASSFTGYTEAFF.

This rearrangement joins TRBV6-5 to TRBJ2-7; 8 bases match TRBD1. Looked up from germline, CDR1 is MNHEY and CDR2 is SVGAGI. The CDR3 totals 16 residues. With 0 bases clipped from V and 0 bases from J, the junction kept 4 bases outside the gene matches. Here the CDR3 DNA reads TGTGCCAGCAGTTACTCGGGGGACAGGAGCTCCTACGAGCAGTACTTC. Amino acids: CASSYSGDRSSYEQYF.

This clone appeared a single time. The gene calls are TRBV7-2 and TRBJ2-2; 7 bases are a match to TRBD2. The CDR3 is 14 residues long. The V gene's germline CDR1 is SGHTA and CDR2 FQGNSA. The J segment lost 6 bases and the V segment lost 3 bases, leaving 4 bases of the junction unmatched. CDR3 in amino acids: CASSFRREAGELFF. The CDR3 coding sequence is TGTGCCAGCAGCTTTCGTCGGGAGGCCGGGGAGCTGTTTTTT.

DNA of the CDR3: TGTGCCAGCAGCTTAGAAGAGCGCCGTTTCTCCTTCGGTGAGCAGTTCTTC. This sequence encodes CASSLEERRFSFGEQFF. The chain links TRBV7-2 to TRBJ2-1, with D unresolved. The CDR3 extends over 17 amino acids. V lost 1 base, J lost 9 bases, and 22 bases lay in between. From germline, CDR1 is SGHTA and CDR2 FQGNSA.

The rearrangement joins TRBV13 to TRBJ2-3; 12 bases agree with TRBD2. Germline V gene lookup returns CDR1 PRHDT and CDR2 FYEKMQ (reference sequence). This CDR3 has 17 amino acids. V gave up 2 bases and J gave up 4 bases; unmatched junction bases: 7. The CDR3 DNA follows: TGTGCCAGCAGCTTAAGATTATCTAGCGGGGGGGCAGATACGCAGTATTTT. Residues: CASSLRLSSGGADTQYF.